Shown below are 5 T cell receptor beta chains from a single sample sequenced in a study of blood T cell repertoires in COVID-19 (TCRdb year 2020). The method was the immunoSEQ multiplex PCR assay. In TCRdb, the immuneACCESS table is reduced to in-frame sequences with V and J assigned. These tables do not hold every clone; where another copy was compared, an unresolved V gene accounts for under half, and the others remain unexplained. In all, the sample holds around 240,000 clones, and more than 75% of those were seen once. The ten largest clones add up to roughly 2% of the sample. The source material was PBMCs or T cells enriched from blood (not recorded which). These receptors originate from a woman aged 50 to 60 who had recovered from COVID-19.

CDR3 amino acids: CASSQAMEQYF. The DNA of the CDR3 is TGTGCCAGCAGCCAAGCCATGGAGCAGTACTTC. This sequence joins TRBV7-2 and TRBJ2-7; no clear D. Germline values: CDR1 SGHTA, CDR2 FQGNSA. The CDR3 has 11 residues. V shed 5 bases and J shed 7 bases, with 9 bases lying between them. The full variable domain, completed using reference TRBV7-2 and TRBJ2-7, is GAGVSQSPSNKVTEKGKDVELRCDPISGHTALYWYRQSLGQGLEFLIYFQGNSAPDKSGLPSDRFSAERTGGSVSTLTIQRTQQEDSAVYLCASSQAMEQYFGPGTRLTVT.

The chain links TRBV28 to TRBJ1-3; D remains unclear. Germline CDR1 reads MDHEN; CDR2 reads SYDVKM. V lost 8 bases and J lost 1, with 6 bases in between. This CDR3 contains 12 residues. CDR3 DNA sequence: TGTGCCAGCGGAGGGTCTGGAAACACCATATATTTT. Translating it yields CASGGSGNTIYF.

V is TRBV7-2 and J is TRBJ1-6; TRBD1 aligns across 11 bases. Germline V gene lookup returns CDR1 SGHTA and CDR2 FQGNSA. The CDR3 runs to 17 residues. J lost 6 bases, V lost 2 bases, and 6 bases had no gene match. DNA for the CDR3: TGTGCCAGCAGCTTATACGGACAGGGGGCGGTTAATTCACCCCTCCACTTT. The encoded protein is CASSLYGQGAVNSPLHF. Supplemented by reference TRBV7-2 and TRBJ1-6, the full variable domain reads GAGVSQSPSNKVTEKGKDVELRCDPISGHTALYWYRQSLGQGLEFLIYFQGNSAPDKSGLPSDRFSAERTGGSVSTLTIQRTQQEDSAVYLCASSLYGQGAVNSPLHFGNGTRLTVT.

The chain couples TRBV7-2 to TRBJ2-3, with 8 positions matching TRBD1. The CDR3 consists of 16 residues. The V and J ends lost 7 bases and 5 bases, in that order; junction bases with no gene match: 14. Germline assignment: CDR1 SGHTA and CDR2 FQGNSA. The DNA of the CDR3 is TGTGCCAGCACCCCTCGGGCCAGGGGGCAGGGAGATACGCAGTATTTT. Its protein product is CASTPRARGQGDTQYF. Filled out from reference TRBV7-2 and TRBJ2-3, the complete variable domain reads GAGVSQSPSNKVTEKGKDVELRCDPISGHTALYWYRQSLGQGLEFLIYFQGNSAPDKSGLPSDRFSAERTGGSVSTLTIQRTQQEDSAVYLCASTPRARGQGDTQYFGPGTRLTVL.

The CDR3, as DNA: TGTGCCAGCAGCCGTGCCGGGACACTTTACGAGCAGTACTTC. This codes for CASSRAGTLYEQYF. V gene TRBV7-9 combines with J gene TRBJ2-7; possibly TRBD1 for D (6 bases). The CDR3 contains 14 residues. The germline V gene encodes CDR1 SEHNR and CDR2 FQNEAQ (reference sequence). V dropped 5 bases and J dropped 4 bases, with 15 bases sitting between them. The full variable domain, its missing parts supplied by reference TRBV7-9 and TRBJ2-7, is DTGVSQNPRHKITKRGQNVTFRCDPISEHNRLYWYRQTLGQGPEFLTYFQNEAQLEKSRLLSDRFSAERPKGSFSTLEIQRTEQGDSAMYLCASSRAGTLYEQYFGPGTRLTVT.